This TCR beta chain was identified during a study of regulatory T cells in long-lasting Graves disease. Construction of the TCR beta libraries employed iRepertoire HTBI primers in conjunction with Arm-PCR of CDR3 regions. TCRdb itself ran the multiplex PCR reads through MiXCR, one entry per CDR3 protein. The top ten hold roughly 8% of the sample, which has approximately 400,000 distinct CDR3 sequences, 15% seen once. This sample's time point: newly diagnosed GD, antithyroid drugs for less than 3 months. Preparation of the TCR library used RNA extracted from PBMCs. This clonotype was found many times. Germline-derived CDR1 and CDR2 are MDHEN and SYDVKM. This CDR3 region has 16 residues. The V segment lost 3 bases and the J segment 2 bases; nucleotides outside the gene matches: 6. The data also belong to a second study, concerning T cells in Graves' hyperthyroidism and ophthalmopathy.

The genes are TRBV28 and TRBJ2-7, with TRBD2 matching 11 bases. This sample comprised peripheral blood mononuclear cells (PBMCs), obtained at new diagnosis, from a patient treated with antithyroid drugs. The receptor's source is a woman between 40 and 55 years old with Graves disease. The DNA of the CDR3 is TGTGCCAGCAGTTTTACTAGCGGGAGCAGCGCCTACGAGCAGTACTTC. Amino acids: CASSFTSGSSAYEQYF.